The entry below describes one TCR beta chain. Method: immunoSEQ multiplex PCR; TCRdb's copy keeps in-frame clones and lacks some. In the table there are about 160,000 clones, around 92% of which are singletons. The sample originates from a study of T cell responses to AZD1222 COVID-19 vaccine. Germline lookup yields CDR1 GTSNPN and CDR2 SVGIG (reference sequence). There are 14 residues in the CDR3. Deletions cut 5 bases from V and 5 bases from J, with 18 bases between. V usage is TRBV30 and J usage is TRBJ1-2, with D possibly matching TRBD1 (5 bases). This sequence was found in an adult in good health. Material: peripheral blood, obtained on day 0 of MenACWY control vaccination. CDR3 bases: TGTGCCTGGGCCCATGACAGCCAAGGTTATGGCTACACCTTC. Residues: CAWAHDSQGYGYTF.